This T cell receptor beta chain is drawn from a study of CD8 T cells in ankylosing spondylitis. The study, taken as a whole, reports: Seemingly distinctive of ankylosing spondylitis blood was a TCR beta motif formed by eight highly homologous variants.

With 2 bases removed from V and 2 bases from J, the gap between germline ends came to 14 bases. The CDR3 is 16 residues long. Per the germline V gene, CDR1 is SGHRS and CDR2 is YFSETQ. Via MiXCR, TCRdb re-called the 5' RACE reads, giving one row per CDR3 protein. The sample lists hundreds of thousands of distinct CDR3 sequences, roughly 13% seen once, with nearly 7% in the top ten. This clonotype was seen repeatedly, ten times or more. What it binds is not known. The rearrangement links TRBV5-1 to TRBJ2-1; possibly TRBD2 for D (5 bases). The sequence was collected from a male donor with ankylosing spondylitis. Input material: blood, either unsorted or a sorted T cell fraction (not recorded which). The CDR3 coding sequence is TGCGCCAGCAGCTTTGAAGGACTTAAAACCTACAATGAGCAGTTCTTC. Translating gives CASSFEGLKTYNEQFF. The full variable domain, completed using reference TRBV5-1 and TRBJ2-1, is KAGVTQTPRYLIKTRGQQVTLSCSPISGHRSVSWYQQTPGQGLQFLFEYFSETQRNKGNFPGRFSGRQFSNSRSEMNVSTLELGDSALYLCASSFEGLKTYNEQFFGPGTRLTVL.